Shown below are 28 T cell receptor beta chains from a single sample sequenced in a study of shared clonotypes between healthy human individuals. The method was immunoSEQ multiplex PCR; TCRdb's version includes in-frame clones alone and lacks a portion of them. The sample includes a few million clones, under 95% of them seen just once. The sequenced sample consisted of naive CD4+ T cells from PBMCs. As for subset: CD45RA+ positively selected. The origin of the receptors is a man younger than 35 in good health. Some clones in this sample may be carry-over from other donors' samples.

About this clone itself: This sample includes further DNA sequences coding for the same CDR3. This sequence joins TRBV9 and TRBJ1-3, with D uncertain. The CDR3 sequence is 14 residues long. Trimming pared 0 bases from V and 0 bases from J, leaving 4 bases between. Per germline, CDR1 SGDLS and CDR2 YYNGEE. The CDR3 sequence: CASSVDFSGNTIYF. In nucleotides, the CDR3 is TGTGCCAGCAGCGTAGATTTCTCTGGAAACACCATATATTTT. Looking up the rest from reference TRBV9 and TRBJ1-3 gives the full variable domain: DSGVTQTPKHLITATGQRVTLRCSPRSGDLSVYWYQQSLDQGLQFLIQYYNGEERAKGNILERFSAQQFPDLHSELNLSSLELGDSALYFCASSVDFSGNTIYFGEGSWLTVV.

The chain joins TRBV5-4 to TRBJ2-1; 9 bases map to TRBD1. The CDR3 totals 15 residues. Germline values: CDR1 SGHNT, CDR2 YYREEE (reference sequence). V was clipped by 2 bases and J by 4 bases; unmatched bases: 4. CDR3 sequence (DNA): TGTGCCAGCAGCTTCGGGACAGGGAGGTACAATGAGCAGTTCTTC. The encoded protein is CASSFGTGRYNEQFF.

Notes on this clone: The sample has other DNA sequences that encode this CDR3 too. The V and J genes are TRBV9 and TRBJ1-1; D remains ambiguous. CDR1 and CDR2 (germline): SGDLS, YYNGEE. Deletions cut 0 bases from V and 6 bases from J, with 6 bases between. The CDR3 runs to 12 residues. This CDR3 is CASSVEGSEAFF. The DNA of the CDR3 is TGTGCCAGCAGCGTAGAGGGTTCTGAAGCTTTCTTT.

In regard to this clone: The sample has other DNA sequences that encode this CDR3 too. The gene calls are TRBV5-4 and TRBJ2-5, with 8 bases matching TRBD1. The CDR3 loop spans 15 amino acids. CDR1 and CDR2 from the germline V gene are SGHNT and YYREEE (reference sequence). With 0 bases clipped from V and 1 base from J, the junction kept 2 bases outside the gene matches. CDR3 DNA: TGTGCCAGCAGCTTGGGGCAGGGGGCCCAAGAGACCCAGTACTTC. Translated, it gives CASSLGQGAQETQYF.

This sequence joins TRBV15 and TRBJ2-7; D could derive from TRBD1 or TRBD2 (6 bases each). CDR3 length: 17 amino acids. CDR1 is LNHNV and CDR2 is YYDKDF in the germline V gene (reference sequence). Trimming took 4 bases from V and 5 from J, leaving 24 bases between them. CDR3 amino acids: CATSTGAGTLVRHEQYF. CDR3 in DNA: TGTGCCACCAGCACGGGGGCCGGGACTCTTGTTCGACACGAGCAGTACTTC. Full variable domain (remainder filled in from reference TRBV15 and TRBJ2-7): DAMVIQNPRYQVTQFGKPVTLSCSQTLNHNVMYWYQQKSSQAPKLLFHYYDKDFNNEADTPDNFQSRRPNTSFCFLDIRSPGLGDTAMYLCATSTGAGTLVRHEQYFGPGTRLTVT.

The chain recombines TRBV6-5 with TRBJ1-2, with D tentatively TRBD1 (6 bases). The CDR3 totals 12 residues. Germline CDR1 reads MNHEY; CDR2 reads SVGAGI. V lost 7 bases and J 8 bases, leaving 14 bases between the germline ends. The CDR3 DNA reads as TGTGCCAGCACTCAGGGGTCGGACGGCTACACCTTC. It encodes CASTQGSDGYTF.

This rearrangement joins TRBV2 to TRBJ1-3; TRBD1 is a possible D gene (6 bases). The V end lost 6 bases, the J end lost 2 bases, and 11 bases lay between the germline ends. This CDR3 has 14 amino acids. Germline-derived CDR1 and CDR2 are SNHLY and FYNNEI. The CDR3 DNA sequence: TGTGCCAGCAGGCCCGGGGGGCCTGGAAACACCATATATTTT. As protein: CASRPGGPGNTIYF.

On this clone: Other DNA sequences in the same sample also yield this CDR3. The chain combines TRBV28 with TRBJ2-4, with D unresolved. The germline V gene encodes CDR1 MDHEN and CDR2 SYDVKM. CDR3 length: 14 amino acids. Trimming shortened V by 2 bases and J by 0 bases, and 5 bases separated the two germline ends. The CDR3 bases are TGTGCCAGCAGTTTAAGTGGAGCCAAAAACATTCAGTACTTC. This codes for CASSLSGAKNIQYF.

The CDR3 bases are TGTGCCAGCAGTGAATGGGCAGGGTTCTTTGGCACCGGGGAGCTGTTTTTT. Protein sequence: CASSEWAGFFGTGELFF. This chain links TRBV6-1 with TRBJ2-2; perhaps TRBD1 as D (5 bases). The CDR3 is 17 residues long. Trimming left V 2 bases short and J 4 bases short, with 17 bases between. Looked up from germline, CDR1 is MNHNS and CDR2 is SASEGT.

This sequence joins TRBV7-2 and TRBJ2-3; D gene uncertain. CDR1 and CDR2 from the germline V gene are SGHTA and FQGNSA. The length of the CDR3 is 13 residues. V lost 3 bases to trimming and J lost 2 bases, with 6 bases between them. The CDR3 coding sequence is TGTGCCAGCAGCTTCGCCGACACAGATACGCAGTATTTT. Its protein product is CASSFADTDTQYF.

With respect to this clone: Other DNA sequences of this sample code for an identical CDR3. The chain employs TRBV2 and TRBJ1-1; D is possibly TRBD1 (5 bases). The germline gives CDR1 SNHLY, CDR2 FYNNEI. The CDR3 extends over 13 amino acids. Between the trimmed V and J ends, which lost 5 bases and 0 bases, there was a span of 7 bases. The CDR3: CASSRQLNTEAFF. The CDR3 DNA follows: TGTGCCAGCAGTAGACAGCTGAACACTGAAGCTTTCTTT.

The chain links TRBV19 to TRBJ1-3; tentatively, D is TRBD1 (6 bases). V lost 7 bases and J lost 3, with 19 bases in between. The CDR3 consists of 16 residues. Germline V gene lookup returns CDR1 LNHDA and CDR2 SQIVND (reference sequence). The CDR3 is CASTTAGAKYGNTIYF. The CDR3 bases are TGTGCCAGTACCACGGCAGGGGCAAAGTATGGAAACACCATATATTTT.

The V and J genes are TRBV6-1 and TRBJ2-7, with 9 bases that match TRBD1. From germline, CDR1 is MNHNS and CDR2 SASEGT. There are 13 residues in the CDR3. J lost 7 bases, V lost 6 bases, and 7 bases had no gene match. CDR3 DNA sequence: TGTGCCAGCAGAGCGACAGGGGGTAAAGAGCAGTACTTC. As protein: CASRATGGKEQYF.

As regards this clone: Distinct nucleotide sequences in the sample also encode this CDR3. The chain is built from TRBV29-1 and TRBJ2-7, with 7 nucleotides matching TRBD1. Germline V gene data show CDR1 as SQVTM and CDR2 as ANQGSEA. J was trimmed by 6 bases and V by 1 base; bases with no gene match: 3. The CDR3 is made up of 12 amino acids. The CDR3 reads CSVEGQGGEQYF. The CDR3 DNA follows: TGCAGCGTTGAAGGACAGGGCGGCGAGCAGTACTTC.

This chain uses TRBV28 with TRBJ1-2; D ambiguous. Germline V gene sequence: CDR1 MDHEN, CDR2 SYDVKM. V lost 2 bases to trimming and J lost 8 bases, with 9 bases between them. The length of the CDR3 is 12 residues. CDR3 DNA: TGTGCCAGCAGTTTACAGAAGTGGGGCTACACCTTC. As protein: CASSLQKWGYTF.

This CDR3 is CASSGTGADRNTIYF. As DNA, the CDR3 is TGTGCCAGCAGCGGGACCGGGGCGGACCGAAACACCATATATTTT. The genes are TRBV6-5 and TRBJ1-3, with a tentative D call TRBD1 (5 bases). This CDR3 comprises 15 residues. CDR1 MNHEY and CDR2 SVGAGI come from the germline V gene. The germline V and J ends were trimmed by 6 bases and 5 bases, with 17 bases remaining between them.

This rearrangement joins TRBV5-1 to TRBJ2-5, with 8 bases matching TRBD2. Unmatched junction bases numbered 7, after V lost 0 bases and J lost 3 bases. The CDR3 has 16 residues. Germline CDR1 is SGHRS and CDR2 is YFSETQ. CDR3 region: CASSLDPAGDKETQYF. DNA for the CDR3: TGCGCCAGCAGCTTGGACCCAGCGGGAGATAAAGAGACCCAGTACTTC.

The gene calls are TRBV7-2 and TRBJ2-1; maybe TRBD2 (5 bases). The CDR3 spans 15 residues. Germline V gives CDR1 SGHTA, CDR2 FQGNSA. V lost 5 bases and J 4 bases, leaving 15 bases between the germline ends. The CDR3 DNA follows: TGTGCCAGCAGCCTATCCAGAGGCGGGTACAATGAGCAGTTCTTC. Its translation: CASSLSRGGYNEQFF.

The sample holds one count of this clone. CDR3 bases: TGTGCCAGCAGTGCGGGATTCGCTGGAAACACCATATATTTT. Translating gives CASSAGFAGNTIYF. V gene TRBV6-1 combines with J gene TRBJ1-3, with no clear D. The ends were cut back, 4 bases at V and 2 bases at J, with 9 bases in the middle. Germline-derived CDR1 and CDR2 are MNHNS and SASEGT. The CDR3 covers 14 residues.

In the case of this clone: Distinct nucleotide sequences in the sample also encode this CDR3. The rearrangement uses TRBV5-1 and TRBJ2-3; D tentatively reads TRBD1 or TRBD2 (6 bases each). This CDR3 contains 13 residues. Trimming stripped 2 bases from V and 6 bases from J, with 10 bases between. Germline assignment: CDR1 SGHRS and CDR2 YFSETQ. The DNA for the CDR3 is TGCGCCAGCAGCTTACCGGGGGCTGATACGCAGTATTTT. The encoded protein is CASSLPGADTQYF.

The chain has TRBV27 and TRBJ1-5; no clear D gene. The CDR3 is made up of 12 amino acids. With 5 bases removed from V and 6 bases from J, the gap between germline ends came to 8 bases. Germline V CDR1 and CDR2: MNHEY, SMNVEV (reference sequence). This CDR3 reads CASSPLGQPQHF. Written as DNA, the CDR3 is TGTGCCAGCAGTCCCCTTGGTCAGCCCCAGCATTTT.

The genes are TRBV27 and TRBJ2-5, with D possibly being TRBD2 (5 bases). The end of the DNA is better explained by TRBJ2-7, so the J call may be wrong. CDR1 is MNHEY and CDR2 is SMNVEV in the germline V gene (reference sequence). This CDR3 region has 14 residues. DNA for the CDR3: TGTGCCAGCAGTTTAAAGAGGGCCGCCTACGAGCAGTACTTC. Its protein is CASSLKRAAYEQYF.

This rearrangement joins TRBV28 to TRBJ2-7, with D unclear. The CDR3 sequence is 12 residues long. Trimming stripped 7 bases from V and 5 bases from J, with 12 bases between. CDR1 MDHEN and CDR2 SYDVKM come from the germline V gene. In DNA form, the CDR3 reads TGTGCCAGCACCACCATAGACGACGAGCAGTACTTC. Translation gives CASTTIDDEQYF.

The chain links TRBV5-6 to TRBJ1-1; weak D call: TRBD1 (5 bases). Germline lookup yields CDR1 SGHDT and CDR2 YYEEEE. Trimming took 3 bases from V and 1 from J, leaving 25 bases between them. This CDR3 contains 19 residues. The CDR3 spells CASSSLKEAQEGRNTEAFF. CDR3 coding DNA: TGTGCCAGCAGCTCGCTCAAGGAGGCACAGGAGGGTCGGAACACTGAAGCTTTCTTT.

This rearrangement joins TRBV5-1 to TRBJ1-2; 8 positions agree with TRBD1. V shed 2 bases, J shed 8 bases, and the junction held 11 bases outside the gene matches. The germline gives CDR1 SGHRS, CDR2 YFSETQ. The length of the CDR3 is 15 residues. The CDR3 DNA is TGCGCCAGCAGCTTCGGACAGGGAGTAAGGTACGGCTACACCTTC. It is translated as CASSFGQGVRYGYTF.

This clone was picked up one time. The chain combines TRBV19 with TRBJ2-2, with TRBD2 identical over 9 bases. V lost 6 bases and J lost 7; bases outside the gene matches: 18. The CDR3 contains 18 residues. Germline CDR1 LNHDA, CDR2 SQIVND (reference sequence). CDR3 in DNA: TGTGCCAGTAGCCTGGCGGTAGAAGCGGGAGGTTTTGACGGGGAGCTGTTTTTT. It encodes CASSLAVEAGGFDGELFF.

The chain uses TRBV7-8 and TRBJ1-1; perhaps TRBD1 as D (5 bases). Germline CDR1 is SGHVS and CDR2 is FQNEAQ. This CDR3 is built from 17 residues. The V and J ends lost 5 bases and 0 bases respectively, with 19 bases between them. The DNA of the CDR3 is TGTGCCAGCAGCCCATACTTTCGGGGCTCCGTGAACACTGAAGCTTTCTTT. Translating gives CASSPYFRGSVNTEAFF.

This chain links TRBV14 with TRBJ2-3; D is unclear. Trimming pared 1 base from V and 7 bases from J, leaving 15 bases between. The CDR3 length is 15 residues. Germline lookup yields CDR1 SGHDN and CDR2 FVKESK. Written as DNA, the CDR3 is TGTGCCAGCAGCCAAGTTGGGCTAGATGTTAATACGCAGTATTTT. This translates into CASSQVGLDVNTQYF.